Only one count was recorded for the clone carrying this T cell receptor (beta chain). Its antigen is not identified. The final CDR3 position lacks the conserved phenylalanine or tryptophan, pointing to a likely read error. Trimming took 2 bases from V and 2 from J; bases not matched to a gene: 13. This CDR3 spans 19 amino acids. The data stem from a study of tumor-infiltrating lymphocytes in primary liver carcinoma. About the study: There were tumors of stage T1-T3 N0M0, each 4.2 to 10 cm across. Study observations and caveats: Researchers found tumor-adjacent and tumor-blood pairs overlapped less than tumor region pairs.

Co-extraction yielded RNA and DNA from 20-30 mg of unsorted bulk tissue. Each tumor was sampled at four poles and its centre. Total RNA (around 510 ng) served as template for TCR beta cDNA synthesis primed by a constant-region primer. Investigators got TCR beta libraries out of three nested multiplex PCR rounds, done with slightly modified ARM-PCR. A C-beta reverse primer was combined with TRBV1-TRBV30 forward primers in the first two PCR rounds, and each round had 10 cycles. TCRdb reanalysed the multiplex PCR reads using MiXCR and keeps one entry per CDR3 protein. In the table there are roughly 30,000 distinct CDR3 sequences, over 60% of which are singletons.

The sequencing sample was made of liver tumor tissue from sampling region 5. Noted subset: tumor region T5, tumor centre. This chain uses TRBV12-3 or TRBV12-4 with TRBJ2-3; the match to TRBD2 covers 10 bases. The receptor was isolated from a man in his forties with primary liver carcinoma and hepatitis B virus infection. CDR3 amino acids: CASSLIIAGGGIDTDTQYS. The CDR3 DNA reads TGTGCCAGCAGTTTAATAATAGCGGGAGGCGGTATTGACACAGATACGCAGTATTCT.